The clone carrying this TCR beta chain has a single count. Its antigen remains unknown. Method: immunoSEQ multiplex PCR; TCRdb's copy keeps in-frame clones and lacks some. The sample has roughly 500,000 clones; around 88% are singletons. Treatment of the sample: about 20 received Ad26.COV2.S at low or high dose, single or two shots; about five received placebo; per-sample allocation not given. The samples were gathered on day 63 after the first injection of vaccine or placebo. SARS-CoV-2 spike from the Wuhan strain was encoded by the vaccine, an Ad26 vector. The sample comes from a study of Ad26.COV2.S vaccination and SARS-CoV-2 variants. Study-level information: Doses of Ad26.COV2.S were injected into muscle once or twice, 56 days apart. The study's findings and limits: Vaccinees displayed broader spike-specific TCR repertoires than placebo recipients.

This CDR3 spans 13 amino acids. Germline V CDR1 and CDR2: LNHDA, SQIVND (reference sequence). V gave up 7 bases and J gave up 0 bases, with 9 bases separating them. The sequence was collected from a person aged 18-65 years who received the Ad26.COV2.S COVID-19 vaccine or a placebo. Sequences were derived from peripheral blood, sampled in a trial of Ad26.COV2.S vaccine versus placebo. The chain combines TRBV19 with TRBJ1-2; D uncertain. CDR3 sequence reads: CASTAGSNYGYTF. The CDR3 DNA sequence: TGTGCCAGTACCGCCGGGTCTAACTATGGCTACACCTTC.